This TCR beta chain was recorded in a study of control samples from healthy donors and cancer patients. The assay was immunoSEQ multiplex PCR, and TCRdb's table has in-frame clones only and misses some. This sample carries approximately 86,000 clones, 86% of them seen once, and the ten largest clones take around 20%. CDR3 length equals 15 residues. Germline assignment: CDR1 MNHEY and CDR2 SVGAGI. V was cut by 10 bases and J by 5 bases, with 23 bases left in between. The genes are TRBV6-5 and TRBJ1-2; no clear D gene. Material: blood. The TCR sequence derives from a young man in good health. CDR3 in DNA: TGTGCCACGCTCGAACGCCAAACCCAGGAATATGGCTACACCTTC. This gives the protein CATLERQTQEYGYTF.